Shown below are 9 T cell receptor beta chains from a single sample sequenced in a study of T cell changes during pregnancy in multiple sclerosis. The protocol was immunoSEQ multiplex PCR, while the TCRdb copy is restricted to in-frame clones and leaves out a portion. The sample shows 45,000 to 70,000 clones, over 80% of them seen only once. The source material was CD4+ T cells from peripheral blood mononuclear cells, sampled after pregnancy. The receptors derive from a female donor in good health, enrolled as a control in a pregnancy study.

The chain couples TRBV7-2 to TRBJ2-5; unclear D gene. Germline V gives CDR1 SGHTA, CDR2 FQGNSA. Trimming cost V 1 base and J 5 bases, with 5 bases left between them. This CDR3 has 12 residues. The CDR3 sequence is CASSLVLETQYF. DNA for the CDR3: TGTGCCAGCAGCTTAGTCCTGGAGACCCAGTACTTC. The full variable domain, completed using reference TRBV7-2 and TRBJ2-5, is GAGVSQSPSNKVTEKGKDVELRCDPISGHTALYWYRQSLGQGLEFLIYFQGNSAPDKSGLPSDRFSAERTGGSVSTLTIQRTQQEDSAVYLCASSLVLETQYFGPGTRLLVL.

The CDR3: CASSEFTGSGNTIYF. The CDR3 nucleotides read TGTGCCAGCAGTGAATTCACGGGATCCGGAAACACCATATATTTT. The chain combines TRBV6-1 with TRBJ1-3; no clear D. The CDR3 covers 15 residues. Trimming took off 2 bases at V and 4 bases at J, with 12 bases between the two ends. In germline, CDR1 is MNHNS, CDR2 SASEGT.

The chain employs TRBV7-3 and TRBJ2-5; maybe TRBD1 (5 bases). The V and J ends lost 3 bases and 4 bases respectively, with 12 bases between them. The CDR3 has 14 residues. Germline V gene lookup returns CDR1 SGHTA and CDR2 FQGTGA. In DNA form, the CDR3 reads TGTGCCAGCAGCTTCTCAGGGCAGGGAGAGACCCAGTACTTC. It is translated as CASSFSGQGETQYF.

This clone was observed once. Here the CDR3 reads CASSVGEANEKLFF. The CDR3 coding sequence is TGTGCCAGCAGCGTGGGGGAGGCTAATGAAAAACTGTTTTTT. The chain carries TRBV9 and TRBJ1-4; TRBD1 might be the D (5 bases). The germline gives CDR1 SGDLS, CDR2 YYNGEE. The CDR3 has 14 residues. V lost 2 bases and J lost 3, with 8 bases in between.

The chain has TRBV19 and TRBJ2-6; tentative D call: TRBD2 (5 bases). The CDR3 sequence is 15 residues long. Trimming shortened V by 9 bases and J by 0 bases, and 12 bases separated the two germline ends. CDR1 LNHDA and CDR2 SQIVND come from the germline V gene (reference sequence). CDR3 bases: TGTGCCAGCGACACCGGGGACTCTGGGGCCAACGTCCTGACTTTC. Amino acid sequence: CASDTGDSGANVLTF. The complete variable domain, with remaining parts taken from reference TRBV19 and TRBJ2-6, reads DGGITQSPKYLFRKEGQNVTLSCEQNLNHDAMYWYRQDPGQGLRLIYYSQIVNDFQKGDIAEGYSVSREKKESFPLTVTSAQKNPTAFYLCASDTGDSGANVLTFGAGSRLTVL.

The rearrangement uses TRBV18 and TRBJ1-3; tentative D call: TRBD1 (5 bases). The CDR3 runs 12 residues. Trimming removed 11 bases at V and 0 bases at J, with 8 bases between. Germline V gives CDR1 KGHSH, CDR2 LQKENI. CDR3 sequence reads: CAATDSGNTIYF. In nucleotides, the CDR3 is TGTGCCGCGACAGACTCTGGAAACACCATATATTTT.

V is TRBV30 and J is TRBJ1-2, with D possibly being TRBD1 (5 bases). Germline loops: CDR1 GTSNPN, CDR2 SVGIG (reference sequence). The CDR3 consists of 13 residues. Trimming took off 0 bases at V and 2 bases at J, with 7 bases between the two ends. The CDR3 region has the DNA TGTGCCTGGAGTGTAGGGGCCAACTATGGCTACACCTTC. Amino acid sequence: CAWSVGANYGYTF.

The gene calls are TRBV5-1 and TRBJ2-3; 13 bases agree with TRBD2. Looked up from germline, CDR1 is SGHRS and CDR2 is YFSETQ. The CDR3 sequence is 15 residues long. V trimming: 4 bases; J trimming: 7 bases; junction bases outside the gene matches: 6. CDR3 DNA sequence: TGCGCCAGCAGCCCCGGACTAGCGGGGGCTTATACGCAGTATTTT. Protein sequence: CASSPGLAGAYTQYF.

The V call is TRBV18, the J call TRBJ2-1; 9 bases are shared with TRBD2. CDR1 is KGHSH, CDR2 LQKENI, per germline. CDR3 length equals 15 residues. With 3 bases clipped from V and 5 bases from J, the junction kept 5 bases outside the gene matches. CDR3 nucleotide sequence: TGTGCCAGCTCACCCTCGGGGACTAGCCACAATGAGCAGTTCTTC. This encodes CASSPSGTSHNEQFF.